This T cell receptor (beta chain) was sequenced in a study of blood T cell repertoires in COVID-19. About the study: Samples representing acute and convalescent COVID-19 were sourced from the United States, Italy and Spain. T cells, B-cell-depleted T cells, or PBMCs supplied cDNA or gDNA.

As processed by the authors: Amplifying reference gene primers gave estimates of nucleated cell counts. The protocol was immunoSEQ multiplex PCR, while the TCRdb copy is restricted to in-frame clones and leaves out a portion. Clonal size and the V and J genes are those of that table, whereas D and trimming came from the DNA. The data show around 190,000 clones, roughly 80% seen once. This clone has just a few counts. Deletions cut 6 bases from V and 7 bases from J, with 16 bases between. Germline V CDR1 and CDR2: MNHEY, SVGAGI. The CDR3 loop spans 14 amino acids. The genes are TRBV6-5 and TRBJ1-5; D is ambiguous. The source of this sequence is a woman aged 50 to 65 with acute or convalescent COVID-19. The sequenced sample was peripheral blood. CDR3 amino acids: CASSWAITGQPQHF. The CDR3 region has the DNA TGTGCCAGCAGCTGGGCCATAACCGGCCAGCCCCAGCATTTT.